This T cell receptor (beta chain) was retrieved from a study of monozygotic twins with inflammatory bowel disease. The CDR3 has 16 residues. Per germline, CDR1 MNHEY and CDR2 SVGEGT. Blood was collected, approximately 2.7 ml per donor. After skipping T cell sorting, the authors isolated total RNA from whole blood. The RNA usage for each TCR library was around 3.5 ug of total RNA. TCRdb reprocessed the 5' RACE reads and keeps a single row for each CDR3 protein, giving no DNA. This sample's table has about 420,000 distinct CDR3 sequences. The sequencing input was blood. This TCR derives from a human donor with ulcerative colitis or Crohn's disease, or a healthy co-twin of an affected twin (not recorded which). J is TRBJ2-5 and V is TRBV6-2 or TRBV6-3; the D gene TCRdb calls, TRBD1, cannot be checked with no DNA. The CDR3 loop is CAIRAGLLHPQETQYF.